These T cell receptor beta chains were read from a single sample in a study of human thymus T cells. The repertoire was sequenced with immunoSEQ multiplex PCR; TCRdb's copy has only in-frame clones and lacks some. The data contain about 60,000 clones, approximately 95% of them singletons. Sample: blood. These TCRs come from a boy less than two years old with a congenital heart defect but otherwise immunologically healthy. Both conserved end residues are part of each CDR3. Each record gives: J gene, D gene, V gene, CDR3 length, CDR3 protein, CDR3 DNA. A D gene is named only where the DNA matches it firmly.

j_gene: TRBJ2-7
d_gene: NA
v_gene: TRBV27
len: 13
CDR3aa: CASSRDNSYEQYF
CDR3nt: TGTGCCAGCAGTCGCGACAACTCCTACGAGCAGTACTTC

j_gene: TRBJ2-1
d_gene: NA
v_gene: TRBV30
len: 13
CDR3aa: CAWSGDSYNEQFF
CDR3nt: TGTGCCTGGAGTGGAGACTCCTACAATGAGCAGTTCTTC

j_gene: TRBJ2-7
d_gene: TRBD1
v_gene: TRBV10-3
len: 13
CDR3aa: CAIRGTGPYEQYF
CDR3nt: TGTGCCATCAGAGGGACAGGACCCTACGAGCAGTACTTC

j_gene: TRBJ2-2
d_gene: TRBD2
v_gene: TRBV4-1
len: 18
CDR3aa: CASSQVTSGRVNTGELFF
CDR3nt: TGCGCCAGCAGCCAGGTGACGAGCGGGAGGGTAAACACCGGGGAGCTGTTTTTT

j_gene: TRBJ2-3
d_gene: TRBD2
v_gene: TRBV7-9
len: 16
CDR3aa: CASSLGRTSGGDTQYF
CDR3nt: TGTGCCAGCAGCTTAGGTCGGACTAGCGGGGGAGATACGCAGTATTTT

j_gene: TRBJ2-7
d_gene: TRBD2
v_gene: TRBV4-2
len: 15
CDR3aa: CASSHGLADAYEQYF
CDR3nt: TGTGCCAGCAGCCACGGACTAGCGGATGCCTACGAGCAGTACTTC

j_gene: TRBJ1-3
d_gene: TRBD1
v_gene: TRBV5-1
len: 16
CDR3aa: CASSSGTAASGNTIYF
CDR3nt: TGCGCCAGCAGTTCCGGGACAGCGGCCTCTGGAAACACCATATATTTT

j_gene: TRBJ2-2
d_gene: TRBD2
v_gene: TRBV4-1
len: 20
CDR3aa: CASSQSTGLAGRSDTGELFF
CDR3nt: TGCGCCAGCAGCCAAAGCACTGGACTAGCGGGAAGATCGGACACCGGGGAGCTGTTTTTT

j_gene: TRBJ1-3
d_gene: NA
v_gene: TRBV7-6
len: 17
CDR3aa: CASSLGPGGPHGNTIYF
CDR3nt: TGTGCCAGCAGCTTAGGGCCTGGAGGGCCGCATGGAAACACCATATATTTT

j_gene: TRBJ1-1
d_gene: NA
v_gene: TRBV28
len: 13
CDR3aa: CASSIVRNTEAFF
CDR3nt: TGTGCCAGCAGCATAGTCCGGAACACTGAAGCTTTCTTT

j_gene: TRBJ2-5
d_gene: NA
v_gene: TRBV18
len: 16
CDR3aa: CASSLIRSTGKETQYF
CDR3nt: TGTGCCAGCTCACTTATACGGTCTACCGGAAAAGAGACCCAGTACTTC

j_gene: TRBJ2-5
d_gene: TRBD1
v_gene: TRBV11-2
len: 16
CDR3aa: CASSFKSGGAGETQYF
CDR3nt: TGTGCCAGCAGCTTCAAGTCAGGGGGCGCGGGAGAGACCCAGTACTTC